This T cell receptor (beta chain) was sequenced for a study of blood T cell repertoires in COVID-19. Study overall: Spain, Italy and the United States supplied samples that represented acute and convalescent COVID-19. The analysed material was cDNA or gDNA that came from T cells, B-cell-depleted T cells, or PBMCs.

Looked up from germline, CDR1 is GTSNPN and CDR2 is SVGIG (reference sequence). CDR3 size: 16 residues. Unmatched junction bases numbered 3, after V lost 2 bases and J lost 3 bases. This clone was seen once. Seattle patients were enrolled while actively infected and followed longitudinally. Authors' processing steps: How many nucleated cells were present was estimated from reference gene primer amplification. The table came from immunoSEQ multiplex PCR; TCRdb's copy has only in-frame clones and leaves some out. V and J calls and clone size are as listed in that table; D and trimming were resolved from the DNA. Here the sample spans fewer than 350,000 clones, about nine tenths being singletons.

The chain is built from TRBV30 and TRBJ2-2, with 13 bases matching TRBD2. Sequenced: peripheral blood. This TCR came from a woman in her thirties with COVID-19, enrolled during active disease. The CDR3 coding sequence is TGTGCCTGGAGTTTACTAGCGGGAGGGGACACCGGGGAGCTGTTTTTT. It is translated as CAWSLLAGGDTGELFF.